A single sample is the source of the 8 T cell receptor beta chains below, sequenced in a study of Tregs in tolerant kidney transplant recipients. Clones were read by immunoSEQ multiplex PCR, and TCRdb kept only the in-frame ones, dropping some. The repertoire holds under 95,000 clones, about 91% seen once, with 0.3% to 0.4% in the top ten. Sample: Tregs from blood, taken before the transplant. Receptor source: a human donor who received a combined kidney and bone marrow transplant.

This clone was recorded only once. The rearrangement joins TRBV5-1 to TRBJ2-1; D is unresolved. Germline V lookup: CDR1 SGHRS, CDR2 YFSETQ. CDR3 length: 15 residues. V lost 0 bases and J 0 bases, leaving 7 bases between the germline ends. CDR3 region: CASSLDHLSYNEQFF. The CDR3 DNA sequence: TGCGCCAGCAGCTTGGACCACCTCTCCTACAATGAGCAGTTCTTC.

The chain employs TRBV30 and TRBJ1-1; D gene uncertain. CDR1 and CDR2 (germline): GTSNPN, SVGIG (reference sequence). V lost 4 bases to trimming and J lost 7 bases, with 10 bases between them. CDR3 length: 11 amino acids. The CDR3 DNA sequence: TGTGCCTGGACTATTGGGTATGAAGCTTTCTTT. Its protein product is CAWTIGYEAFF.

CDR3 nucleotides: TGTGCCAGCCGACAGCCAAGCACAGATACGCAGTATTTT. It encodes CASRQPSTDTQYF. The V gene is TRBV6-6, the J gene TRBJ2-3; D is perhaps TRBD1 (5 bases). V dropped 8 bases and J dropped 0 bases, with 9 bases sitting between them. The CDR3 extends over 13 amino acids. Germline V gene lookup returns CDR1 MNHNY and CDR2 SVGAGI (reference sequence).

The chain combines TRBV18 with TRBJ2-5, with 14 bases identical to TRBD2. V trimming: 1 base; J trimming: 2 bases; junction bases outside the gene matches: 6. There are 18 residues in the CDR3. Looked up from germline, CDR1 is KGHSH and CDR2 is LQKENI. This chain's CDR3 is CASSPRPGTSGRQETQYF. The CDR3 DNA reads TGTGCCAGCTCACCACGACCTGGGACTAGCGGGAGACAAGAGACCCAGTACTTC.

The V and J genes are TRBV6-6 and TRBJ2-1; 8 positions match TRBD2. Germline-derived CDR1 and CDR2 are MNHNY and SVGAGI (reference sequence). The CDR3 is 15 amino acids. V trimming: 0 bases; J trimming: 9 bases; junction bases outside the gene matches: 7. The CDR3 DNA follows: TGTGCCAGCAGTTACTCCATCGGGAGGGGTGGTGAGCAGTTCTTC. Protein: CASSYSIGRGGEQFF.

V and J are TRBV28 and TRBJ1-2, with D possibly TRBD1 on 5 matching bases. The CDR3 spans 17 residues. Germline-derived CDR1 and CDR2 are MDHEN and SYDVKM. V was trimmed by 5 bases and J by 1 base, leaving 20 bases between them. The CDR3 DNA reads TGTGCCAGCAGTCCCCCGGGTGGGGCCCGGGGTAACTATGGCTACACCTTC. It is translated as CASSPPGGARGNYGYTF.

The chain recombines TRBV21-1 with TRBJ2-5; TRBD2, the table's D call, lacks a check against the DNA. Near its end, the DNA agrees better with TRBJ2-7, so the J call may be wrong. TRBV21-1 represents a pseudogene. The length of the CDR3 is 11 residues. CDR3: CAIPLWFEQYF. For the CDR3, the DNA is TGTGCCATTCCTTTGTGGTTCGAGCAGTACTTC.

This clone was seen only once. The chain joins TRBV6-5 to TRBJ2-2; TRBD1 might be the D (6 bases). Germline CDR1 and CDR2: MNHEY and SVGAGI. This CDR3 is built from 14 residues. V lost 6 bases, J lost 7 bases, and 15 bases lay in between. CDR3 region: CASRATGINGELFF. The CDR3 DNA follows: TGTGCCAGCAGGGCAACAGGGATTAACGGGGAGCTGTTTTTT.